A selection of T cell receptor beta chains follows, all from one sample in a study of T cell repertoires in cytomegalovirus infection. Which antigens these TCRs recognize remains unknown. Each CDR3 protein gets one entry after TCRdb re-called the reads with MiXCR. The data contain about 830,000 distinct CDR3 sequences, approximately 30% of them singletons. Sequenced material: cultured CD8+ T cells from PBMCs, taken from culture after CMV antigen stimulation. These receptors all come from a human donor in good health (CMV status not recorded). Some clones in this sample may be carry-over from other donors' samples. Both conserved end residues are part of each CDR3. The order of the fields is J gene, V gene, CDR3 protein.

J: TRBJ2-3
V: TRBV7-6
CDR3: CASSFLASGTDTQYF

J: TRBJ1-1
V: TRBV28
CDR3: CASSFQDGNTEAFF

J: TRBJ1-2
V: TRBV5-6
CDR3: CASRAGEDRAF

J: TRBJ2-7
V: TRBV4-2
CDR3: CASSQESRAFYEQYF

J: TRBJ2-7
V: TRBV5-6
CDR3: CASSPPGATTLSYEQYF

J: TRBJ1-2
V: TRBV6-2/TRBV6-3
CDR3: CASSYLGGSGYTF

J: TRBJ1-6
V: TRBV7-6
CDR3: CASSPGQGQDSHDDRNSPLHF

J: TRBJ1-4
V: TRBV7-9
CDR3: CASSFPRDRRNEKLFF

J: TRBJ2-1
V: TRBV27
CDR3: CASAIYRDNEQFF

J: TRBJ1-1
V: TRBV12-3/TRBV12-4
CDR3: CASSLLQRGDTEAFF

J: TRBJ1-5
V: TRBV4-1
CDR3: CASSQDKPGTGRDQPQHF

J: TRBJ2-1
V: TRBV12-3/TRBV12-4
CDR3: CASSPPGDLTNEQFF

J: TRBJ1-5
V: TRBV27
CDR3: CASSEYQGYSNQPQHF

J: TRBJ2-2
V: TRBV2
CDR3: CAIPRWGVDGELFF

J: TRBJ2-1
V: TRBV27
CDR3: CASSLTSAEQFF

J: TRBJ1-5
V: TRBV6-1
CDR3: CASSEGQGIQPQHF

J: TRBJ2-1
V: TRBV2
CDR3: CASNTGLEQFF

J: TRBJ2-5
V: TRBV7-3
CDR3: CASSLTGQGGETQYF

J: TRBJ1-3
V: TRBV7-2
CDR3: CASTRPSGNTIYF

J: TRBJ2-7
V: TRBV23-1
CDR3: CASSHLGQTPSYEQYF

J: TRBJ2-5
V: TRBV28
CDR3: CASTPGLAGGWLETQYF

J: TRBJ2-5
V: TRBV5-1
CDR3: CASTSWQETQYF

J: TRBJ1-1
V: TRBV24-1
CDR3: CATSVRGEAFF

J: TRBJ1-4
V: TRBV27
CDR3: CASSLTGGWSNEKLFF

J: TRBJ1-3
V: TRBV27
CDR3: CASREDLSGNTIYF

J: TRBJ2-1
V: TRBV5-1
CDR3: CASSPSSGGRNNEQFF

J: TRBJ2-1
V: TRBV20-1
CDR3: CSASSANEQFF

J: TRBJ2-4
V: TRBV20-1
CDR3: CSATGGSKNIQYF

J: TRBJ2-1
V: TRBV7-4
CDR3: CATLGTRDNEQFF

J: TRBJ2-7
V: TRBV14
CDR3: CASSRQGGFYEQYF

J: TRBJ2-1
V: TRBV7-8
CDR3: CASSLNGGVSYNEQFF

J: TRBJ2-3
V: TRBV6-1
CDR3: CASEPGGSTDTQYF

J: TRBJ1-1
V: TRBV27
CDR3: CASIPDSYPANTEAFF

J: TRBJ2-1
V: TRBV9
CDR3: CASSVTSTYNEQFF

J: TRBJ2-7
V: TRBV7-6
CDR3: CASSLETPYEQYF

J: TRBJ1-2
V: TRBV29-1
CDR3: CSVEDGARGTNYGYTF